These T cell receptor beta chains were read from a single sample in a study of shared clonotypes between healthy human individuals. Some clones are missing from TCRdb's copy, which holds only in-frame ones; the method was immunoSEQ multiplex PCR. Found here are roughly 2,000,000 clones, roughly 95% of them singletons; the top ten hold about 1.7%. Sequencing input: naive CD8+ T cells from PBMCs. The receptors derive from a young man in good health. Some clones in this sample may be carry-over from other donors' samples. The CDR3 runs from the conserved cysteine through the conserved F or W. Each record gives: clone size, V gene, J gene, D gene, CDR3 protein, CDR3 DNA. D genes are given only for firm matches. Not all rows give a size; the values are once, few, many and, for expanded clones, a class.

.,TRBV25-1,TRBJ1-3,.,CASSDTYSGVMNTIYF,TGTGCCAGCAGTGACACCTACTCAGGGGTTATGAACACCATATATTTT
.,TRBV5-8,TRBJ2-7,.,CAWEGQDPYEQYF,TGTGCCTGGGAGGGACAGGACCCCTACGAGCAGTACTTC
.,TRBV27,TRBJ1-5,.,CASSPAGRQPQHF,TGTGCCAGCAGTCCGGCGGGGCGTCAGCCCCAGCATTTT
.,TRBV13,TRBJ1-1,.,CASSPPSGSEAFF,TGTGCCAGCAGCCCCCCCAGCGGATCTGAAGCTTTCTTT
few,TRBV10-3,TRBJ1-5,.,CAISESRAGNQPQHF,TGTGCCATCAGTGAGTCGAGGGCAGGGAATCAGCCCCAGCATTTT
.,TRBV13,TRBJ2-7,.,CASSPRTVPPYEQYF,TGTGCCAGCAGCCCAAGGACAGTCCCGCCCTACGAGCAGTACTTC
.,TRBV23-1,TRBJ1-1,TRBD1,CASSHETRDRLYTEAFF,TGCGCCAGCAGTCATGAAACGAGGGACAGGTTATACACTGAAGCTTTCTTT
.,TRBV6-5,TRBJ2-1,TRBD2,CASGGRSYNEQFF,TGCGCAAGCGGGGGGCGATCCTACAATGAGCAGTTCTTC
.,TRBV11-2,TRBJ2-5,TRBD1,CASSSDRVFGTQYF,TGTGCCAGCAGCTCCGACAGGGTATTTGGGACCCAGTACTTC
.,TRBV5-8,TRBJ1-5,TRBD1,CASSPQTGRYSNQPQHF,TGTGCCAGCAGCCCACAGACAGGGCGATATAGCAATCAGCCCCAGCATTTT
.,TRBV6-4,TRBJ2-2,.,CASSDSVAPGELFF,TGTGCCAGCAGTGACTCAGTAGCCCCCGGGGAGCTGTTTTTT
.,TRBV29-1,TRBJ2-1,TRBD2,CSVDRTSGRVNEQFF,TGCAGCGTTGACCGGACTAGCGGGAGGGTGAATGAGCAGTTCTTC
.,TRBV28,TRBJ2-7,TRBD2,CASTPTLAGGFYEQYF,TGTGCCAGCACCCCTACCCTAGCGGGAGGTTTCTACGAGCAGTACTTC
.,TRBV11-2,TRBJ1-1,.,CASGKPKERLNTEAFF,TGTGCCAGCGGAAAACCCAAAGAGAGGCTGAACACTGAAGCTTTCTTT
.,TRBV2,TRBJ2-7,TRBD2,CASIGGLAGVDEQYF,TGTGCCAGCATAGGTGGGCTAGCGGGAGTCGACGAGCAGTACTTC
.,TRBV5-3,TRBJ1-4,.,CARSLEALPGSEKLFF,TGTGCCAGAAGCCTGGAGGCTTTACCGGGTAGTGAAAAACTGTTTTTT
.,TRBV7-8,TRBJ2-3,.,CASSATMLGSQATDTQYF,TGTGCCAGCAGCGCCACTATGTTAGGGAGCCAAGCGACAGATACGCAGTATTTT
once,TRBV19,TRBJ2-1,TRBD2,CASTGGHNEQFF,TGTGCCAGTACGGGAGGCCACAATGAGCAGTTCTTC
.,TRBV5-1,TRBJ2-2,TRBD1,CASSPSIDRGHDTGELFF,TGCGCCAGCAGCCCTTCAATTGACAGGGGGCACGACACCGGGGAGCTGTTTTTT
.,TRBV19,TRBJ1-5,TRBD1,CASSTYGTGVHQPQHF,TGTGCCAGTAGCACTTACGGGACAGGCGTTCATCAGCCCCAGCATTTT
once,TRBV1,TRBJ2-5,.,CTPSETQYF,TGCACCCCATCAGAGACCCAGTACTTC
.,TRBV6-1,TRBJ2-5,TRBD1,CASSDLRGTGLKETQYF,TGTGCCAGCAGTGATCTAAGGGGGACAGGGTTAAAAGAGACCCAGTACTTC
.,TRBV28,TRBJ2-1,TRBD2,CASRLAGDNEQFF,TGTGCCAGCAGACTAGCGGGAGACAATGAGCAGTTCTTC
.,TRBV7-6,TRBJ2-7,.,CASSPSGSYEQYF,TGTGCCAGCAGCCCTAGTGGATCCTACGAGCAGTACTTC
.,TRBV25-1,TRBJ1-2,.,CASSEYRAGSYGYTF,TGTGCCAGCAGTGAATATAGGGCAGGTAGCTATGGCTACACCTTC
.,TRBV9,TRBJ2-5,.,CASSVVGDPRAQYF,TGTGCCAGCAGCGTAGTAGGGGACCCCAGGGCCCAGTACTTC
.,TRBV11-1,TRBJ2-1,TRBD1,CASSPRDRGISSQFF,TGTGCCAGCAGCCCCCGGGACAGGGGGATTTCGTCGCAGTTCTTC
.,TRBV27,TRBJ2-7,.,CASRYRDNVTYEQYF,TGTGCCAGCAGATACAGGGACAACGTCACCTACGAGCAGTACTTC
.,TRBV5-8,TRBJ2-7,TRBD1,CASSFGTGRGEQYF,TGTGCCAGCAGCTTCGGGACAGGGCGGGGCGAGCAGTACTTC
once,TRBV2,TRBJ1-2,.,CASCRAPHYGYTF,TGTGCCAGCTGCCGGGCCCCCCACTATGGCTACACCTTC
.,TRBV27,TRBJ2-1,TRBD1,CATSSLGQKYNEQFF,TGTGCCACCTCGAGTCTGGGACAGAAGTACAATGAGCAGTTCTTC
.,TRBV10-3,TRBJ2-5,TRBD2,CAISESMVAGGQETQYF,TGTGCCATCAGTGAGTCGATGGTAGCGGGTGGGCAAGAGACCCAGTACTTC
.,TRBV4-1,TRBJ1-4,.,CASSPGPGDEKLFF,TGCGCCAGCAGCCCTGGACCCGGGGATGAAAAACTGTTTTTT
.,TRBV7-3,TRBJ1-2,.,CASSTSASTVYGYTF,TGTGCCAGCAGCACCTCTGCTTCGACAGTCTATGGCTACACCTTC
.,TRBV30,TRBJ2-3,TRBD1,CAWSPGTASHTDTQYF,TGTGCCTGGAGTCCTGGGACAGCTTCTCACACAGATACGCAGTATTTT
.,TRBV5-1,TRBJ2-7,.,CAREGQQPYEQYF,TGCGCCAGAGAGGGGCAGCAGCCCTACGAGCAGTACTTC
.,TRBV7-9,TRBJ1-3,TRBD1,CASSLPWAAGGSGNTIYF,TGTGCCAGCAGCTTACCTTGGGCGGCAGGGGGCTCTGGAAACACCATATATTTT
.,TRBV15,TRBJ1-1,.,CATSRGRGGGMNTEAFF,TGTGCCACCAGCAGAGGCCGGGGAGGGGGGATGAACACTGAAGCTTTCTTT
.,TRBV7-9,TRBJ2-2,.,CASSTAPGTGELFF,TGTGCCAGCAGCACCGCCCCGGGGACCGGGGAGCTGTTTTTT
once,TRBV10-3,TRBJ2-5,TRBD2,CAIGLAGDGETQYF,TGTGCCATCGGGCTAGCGGGAGATGGTGAGACCCAGTACTTC
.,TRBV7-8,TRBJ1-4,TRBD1,CASSLIGDSYYEKLFF,TGTGCCAGCAGCTTGATAGGGGACAGCTACTACGAAAAACTGTTTTTT
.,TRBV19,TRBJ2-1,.,CASSIYGATNEQFF,TGTGCCAGTAGTATCTATGGGGCGACCAATGAGCAGTTCTTC
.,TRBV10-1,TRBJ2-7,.,CASIQTSLLSYEQYF,TGCGCCAGCATTCAGACTAGTCTCCTTTCCTACGAGCAGTACTTC
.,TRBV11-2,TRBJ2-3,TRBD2,CASSQRLAGGPGDTQYF,TGTGCCAGCAGCCAAAGACTAGCGGGAGGCCCTGGGGATACGCAGTATTTT
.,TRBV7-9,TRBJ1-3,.,CASTDGLAGNTIYF,TGTGCCAGCACCGATGGACTTGCTGGAAACACCATATATTTT
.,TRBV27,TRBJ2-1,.,CASSGGPSPREQFF,TGTGCCAGCAGTGGAGGACCGTCTCCGCGTGAGCAGTTCTTC
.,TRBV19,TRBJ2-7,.,CASSMSGDSYEQYF,TGTGCCAGTAGTATGTCAGGGGATTCCTACGAGCAGTACTTC
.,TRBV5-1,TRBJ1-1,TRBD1,CASSSGTTGEAFF,TGCGCCAGCAGCTCGGGCACGACAGGGGAAGCTTTCTTT
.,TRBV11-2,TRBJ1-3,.,CASSLGRAGGNTIYF,TGTGCCAGCAGCTTAGGGCGTGCAGGAGGAAACACCATATATTTT
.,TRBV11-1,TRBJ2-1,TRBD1,CASSLILSTGDEQFF,TGTGCCAGCAGCTTAATTCTGTCGACAGGGGATGAGCAGTTCTTC
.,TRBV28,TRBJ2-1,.,CATRAEGRAWVRNEQFF,TGTGCCACCCGGGCAGAAGGGCGGGCATGGGTCCGCAATGAGCAGTTCTTC
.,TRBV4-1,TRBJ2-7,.,CASSQFTRTGSSGDEQYF,TGCGCCAGCAGCCAATTTACTAGAACAGGCTCATCCGGGGACGAGCAGTACTTC
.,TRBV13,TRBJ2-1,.,CASSLETGNEQFF,TGTGCCAGCAGCTTAGAGACGGGCAATGAGCAGTTCTTC
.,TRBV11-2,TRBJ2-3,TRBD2,CASSLVPREGLLSSHF,TGTGCCAGCAGCTTAGTTCCGCGGGAGGGCCTTTTATCCTCCCATTTT
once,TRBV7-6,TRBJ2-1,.,CASSFLQIKTPQGNEQFF,TGTGCCAGCAGCTTCTTACAGATAAAGACACCCCAAGGCAATGAGCAGTTCTTC